The TCR beta chain described here comes from a study of molecular identifiers for immune sequencing clone quantification. This clonotype was counted many times. Trimming cost V 5 bases and J 5 bases, with 16 bases left between them. In germline, CDR1 is PRHDT, CDR2 FYEKMQ (reference sequence). This CDR3 spans 14 amino acids. TCRdb recomputed calls from the PCR reads with MiXCR, one row per CDR3 protein. Of approximately 550,000 distinct CDR3 sequences listed, 20% to 25% are singletons. The sequenced sample consisted of naive CD8+ T cells from blood, with Jurkat cell RNA spiked in. Described subset: FACS-sorted CD8+CD4-CCR7+CD45RA+ naive T cells. The rearrangement joins TRBV13 to TRBJ2-7; D ambiguous. The clonotype originates from a human donor in good health. Some libraries in this study had Jurkat cell RNA spiked in. The CDR3 reads CASSPDHRGHEQYF. CDR3 coding DNA: TGTGCCAGCAGCCCCGACCATCGAGGCCACGAGCAGTACTTC.